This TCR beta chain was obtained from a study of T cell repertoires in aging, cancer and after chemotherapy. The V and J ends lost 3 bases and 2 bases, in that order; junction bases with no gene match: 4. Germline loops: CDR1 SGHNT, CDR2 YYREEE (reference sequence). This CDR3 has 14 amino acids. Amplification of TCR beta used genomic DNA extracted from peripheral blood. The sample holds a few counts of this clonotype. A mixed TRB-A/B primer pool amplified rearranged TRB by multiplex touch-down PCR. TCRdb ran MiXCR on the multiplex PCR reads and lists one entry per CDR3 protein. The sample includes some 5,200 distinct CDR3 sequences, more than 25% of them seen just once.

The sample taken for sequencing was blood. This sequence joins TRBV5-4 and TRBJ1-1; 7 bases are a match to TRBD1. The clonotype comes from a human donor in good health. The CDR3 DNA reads TGTGCCAGCAGCTCGGGACAGATTAACACTGAAGCTTTCTTT. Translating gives CASSSGQINTEAFF.